These 5 T cell receptor beta chains were sequenced from one sample in a study of vaccination effects on CD4 cells after COVID-19. Produced via immunoSEQ multiplex PCR; TCRdb's table is partial and in-frame only. This table has approximately 82,000 clones, 70% to 75% appearing once. Antigen-specific CD4+ T cells were expanded (with viral peptide pools) by the ViraFEST assay ahead of sequencing. Having been cultured for around nine days, the cells underwent CD4+ T cell isolation. Antigens for these TCRs are unknown. The sequences come from CD4+ T cells from PBMCs cultured with HCoV-229E spike peptides, collected before COVID-19 vaccination. The receptors were gathered from a human donor who received a COVID-19 vaccine.

The chain recombines TRBV2 with TRBJ2-5, with D possibly being TRBD1 (6 bases). Germline V lookup: CDR1 SNHLY, CDR2 FYNNEI. Trimming cost V 4 bases and J 1 base, with 10 bases left between them. CDR3 length: 14 residues. The CDR3 loop reads CASSVTGLQETQYF. In DNA, the CDR3 is TGTGCCAGCAGTGTAACAGGGCTCCAAGAGACCCAGTACTTC.

The genes are TRBV6-5 and TRBJ1-2, with D possibly being TRBD1 (5 bases). Trimming removed 6 bases at V and 2 bases at J, with 10 bases between. This CDR3 region has 13 residues. Germline CDR1 MNHEY, CDR2 SVGAGI. CDR3 sequence: CASRNSGNYGYTF. DNA of the CDR3: TGTGCCAGCAGGAATTCAGGGAACTATGGCTACACCTTC.

J is TRBJ2-1 and V is TRBV19; 10 bases agree with TRBD2. CDR1 and CDR2 from the germline V gene are LNHDA and SQIVND (reference sequence). CDR3 size: 15 residues. Trimming removed 7 bases from V and 3 bases from J; junction bases left unmatched: 6. CDR3: CASKSGGANYNEQFF. CDR3 bases: TGTGCCAGTAAAAGCGGGGGGGCTAACTACAATGAGCAGTTCTTC.

J is TRBJ2-5 and V is TRBV3-1 (or the pseudogene TRBV3-2), with D tentatively TRBD1 or TRBD2 (5 bases each). The CDR3 contains 16 residues. The V end lost 0 bases, the J end lost 5 bases, and 16 bases lay between the germline ends. Looked up from germline, CDR1 is LGHDT and CDR2 is YNNKEL (reference sequence). The CDR3 protein is CASSQEFVRGRETQYF. DNA for the CDR3: TGTGCCAGCAGCCAAGAGTTCGTCCGGGGCCGCGAGACCCAGTACTTC.

V and J are TRBV9 and TRBJ1-6, with a tentative D call TRBD1 (5 bases). The CDR3 has 15 amino acids. V lost 0 bases and J lost 9, with 13 bases in between. The V gene's germline CDR1 is SGDLS and CDR2 YYNGEE. The CDR3 protein is CASSVGEGRGSPLHF. The CDR3 DNA reads TGTGCCAGCAGCGTAGGGGAGGGGCGCGGTTCACCCCTCCACTTT.